The clone carrying this T cell receptor beta chain occurred a few times. Its antigen is currently unknown. The sample comes from a study of post-analysis software for immune sequencing data. Study results and caveats: Patients showed TRBV5-6, TRBV5-1 and TRBV20-1 among four to six TRBV segments more frequent than in controls. Compared against controls, patients with multiple sclerosis displayed significantly lower normalized Chao1 diversity. F measure grouped same-batch samples tightly together.

Unique molecular identifiers featured in each of the TCR beta cDNA libraries. TCRdb ran MiXCR on the PCR reads and lists one entry per CDR3 protein. Of fewer than 550,000 distinct CDR3 sequences listed, around a third are singletons. This CDR3 has 17 residues. V lost 5 bases to trimming and J lost 6 bases, with 29 bases between them. Germline-derived CDR1 and CDR2 are SQVTM and ANQGSEA. Material for sequencing was blood. The TCR sequence derives from a girl aged 2 to 17 with multiple sclerosis. The chain joins TRBV29-1 to TRBJ2-7, with a weak D call TRBD2 (6 bases). The CDR3 bases are TGCAGCGTTTCAAGATTCTCCGGCGGGGCGACTGTAGGCGAGCAGTACTTC. This codes for CSVSRFSGGATVGEQYF.